Listed below are T cell receptor beta chains from one sample, sequenced in a study of T cell responses to AZD1222 COVID-19 vaccine. The assay was immunoSEQ multiplex PCR, and TCRdb's table has in-frame clones only and misses some. This repertoire shows roughly 120,000 clones, roughly 87% found once; its top ten account for about 1.2%. This specimen consisted of peripheral blood, obtained on day 0 of AZD1222 vaccination. These receptors were taken from an adult in good health. The conserved cysteine and the conserved F or W are not part of the CDR3 here. The order of the fields is V gene, CDR3 protein.

TRBV10-2	ASSDRANTGELF
TRBV6-1	ASSAQGAYSNQPQH
TRBV4-1	ASSLRGYNSPLH
TRBV30	AWSVGGNQETQY
TRBV7-7	ASSFDRTSPQH
TRBV29-1	SVPGDGGYT
TRBV5-8	ASSRLDRDNQPQH
TRBV5-1	ASSSTGTVGSETQY
TRBV3-1/TRBV3-2	ASSPGLHAYEQY
TRBV28	ASSYLAEARAF
TRBV5-1	ASSSTRAPLNTEAF
TRBV15	ATSPRREANTGELF
TRBV6-5	AVRQGRYEQY
TRBV5-5	ASSLGQGGGQPQH
TRBV11-2	ASSSLVAAQY
TRBV6-5	ASTRHGVNYGYT
TRBV6-1	ASSENISYEQY
TRBV11-3	ASSLQRGPYTGQY
TRBV4-2	ASSQGQGAEADTQY
TRBV14	ASSPLRGFEQY
TRBV10-1	ASSLRREAEAF
TRBV19	ASGETRSKNIQY
TRBV7-2	ASSLDVSGTHNSPLH
TRBV5-8	ASSLGSVVNQPQH
TRBV6-5	ASSYSLQTGTDTQY